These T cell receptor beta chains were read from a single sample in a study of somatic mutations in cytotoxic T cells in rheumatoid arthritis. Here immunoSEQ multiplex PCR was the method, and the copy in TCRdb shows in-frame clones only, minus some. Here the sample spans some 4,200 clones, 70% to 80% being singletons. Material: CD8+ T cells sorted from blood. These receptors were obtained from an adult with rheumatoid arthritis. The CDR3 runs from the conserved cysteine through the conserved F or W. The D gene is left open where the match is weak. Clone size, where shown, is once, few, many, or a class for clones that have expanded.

CASTQHPGTVDRQPQHF	TGTGCCAGCACCCAGCACCCCGGGACGGTAGATCGTCAGCCCCAGCATTTT	TRBV2	TRBJ1-5	-	-
CASSFGGGRRTNEQFF	TGTGCCAGCAGCTTTGGCGGCGGGCGTAGGACAAATGAGCAGTTCTTC	TRBV13	TRBJ2-1	-	-
CASSTTSGGGDTQYF	TGTGCCAGCAGCACTACTAGCGGGGGCGGAGATACGCAGTATTTT	TRBV7-2	TRBJ2-3	-	TRBD2
CASSVVNRDRSWGYTF	TGTGCCAGCAGCGTAGTAAATCGGGACAGGAGTTGGGGCTACACCTTC	TRBV9	TRBJ1-2	once	TRBD1
CASSEVGFGEAFF	TGTGCCAGCAGTGAAGTGGGTTTTGGTGAAGCTTTCTTT	TRBV25-1	TRBJ1-1	-	-
CASSGITGTTDEQYF	TGTGCCAGCAGCGGCATCACCGGGACTACTGACGAGCAGTACTTC	TRBV6-1	TRBJ2-7	-	TRBD2
CATLDRRRNTIYF	TGTGCCACCTTGGACAGGAGGAGGAACACCATATATTTT	TRBV28	TRBJ1-3	-	TRBD1
CASSVGGDGRADTIYF	TGTGCCAGCAGCGTAGGGGGGGATGGCAGGGCGGACACCATATATTTT	TRBV9	TRBJ1-3	-	-
CASSLGQGDQPQHF	TGCGCCAGCAGCCTTGGACAGGGGGATCAGCCCCAGCATTTT	TRBV5-1	TRBJ1-5	few	TRBD1
CASSTETGTGRIYEQYF	TGTGCCAGCAGCACTGAAACCGGGACAGGGAGGATCTACGAGCAGTACTTC	TRBV7-9	TRBJ2-7	-	TRBD1
CASSKRRPSSNQPQHF	TGTGCCAGCAGCAAACGGAGGCCAAGTAGCAATCAGCCCCAGCATTTT	TRBV21-1	TRBJ1-5	-	-
CASTRDRNTDTQYF	TGTGCCAGCACCCGGGACAGGAACACAGATACGCAGTATTTT	TRBV7-9	TRBJ2-3	-	TRBD1
CASSVELAGSTDTQYF	TGTGCCAGCAGCGTAGAATTAGCGGGGAGCACAGATACGCAGTATTTT	TRBV9	TRBJ2-3	-	TRBD2
CASSSRGRQYF	TGTGCCAGCAGCTCCAGGGGACGGCAGTATTTT	TRBV5-4	TRBJ2-3	-	-
CASSSGQGSYGYTF	TGCGCCAGCAGCTCCGGACAGGGCAGCTATGGCTACACCTTC	TRBV5-1	TRBJ1-2	-	TRBD1
CASSARGSPLHF	TGTGCCAGCAGCGCCAGGGGTTCACCCCTCCACTTT	TRBV5-4	TRBJ1-6	few	-
CASSREPGTANEKLFF	TGTGCCAGCAGCCGAGAGCCGGGGACAGCTAATGAAAAACTGTTTTTT	TRBV5-6	TRBJ1-4	few	TRBD1
CASSQNEGWDEQYF	TGCGCCAGCAGCCAAAATGAGGGGTGGGACGAGCAGTACTTC	TRBV4-3	TRBJ2-7	-	-
CASSTTGPGNEQFF	TGTGCCAGCAGCACGACAGGGCCGGGCAATGAGCAGTTCTTC	TRBV7-6	TRBJ2-1	-	TRBD1
CASSLGIMPEAFF	TGTGCCAGCAGCTTAGGTATTATGCCTGAAGCTTTCTTT	TRBV11-2	TRBJ1-1	-	-
CASSIGGTNYGYTF	TGTGCCAGTAGTATAGGAGGGACTAACTATGGCTACACCTTC	TRBV19	TRBJ1-2	once	-
CASSEWGVRVETQYF	TGTGCCAGCAGTGAATGGGGGGTTCGGGTGGAGACCCAGTACTTC	TRBV2	TRBJ2-5	-	-
CASTDGAYEQYF	TGTGCCAGTACCGACGGAGCCTACGAGCAGTACTTC	TRBV19	TRBJ2-7	few	-
CASSLAANQDYGYTF	TGCGCCAGCAGCCTAGCCGCGAACCAGGACTATGGCTACACCTTC	TRBV4-1	TRBJ1-2	few	-
CATSRDNYEQYF	TGTGCCACCAGCAGAGATAACTACGAGCAGTACTTC	TRBV15	TRBJ2-7	-	-
CASSLEARSNNEQFF	TGTGCCAGCAGCTTGGAAGCCCGGTCGAACAATGAGCAGTTCTTC	TRBV13	TRBJ2-1	once	-
CSVGETGTGVADTQYF	TGCAGCGTTGGAGAGACCGGGACAGGGGTGGCAGATACGCAGTATTTT	TRBV29-1	TRBJ2-3	-	TRBD1
CAWNGGQGANGYTF	TGTGCCTGGAACGGAGGACAGGGTGCGAATGGCTACACCTTC	TRBV30	TRBJ1-2	-	TRBD1
CASLSGGVDNEQFF	TGTGCCAGCCTTAGCGGGGGGGTAGACAATGAGCAGTTCTTC	TRBV10-3	TRBJ2-1	few	TRBD2
CASSPLGDGYTF	TGTGCCAGCAGCCCGCTGGGGGACGGCTACACCTTC	TRBV7-6	TRBJ1-2	-	-
CASSYSTYGNEQFF	TGTGCCAGCAGTTACTCCACCTACGGCAATGAGCAGTTCTTC	TRBV6-5	TRBJ2-1	-	-
CASSVAGGVGNTIYF	TGTGCCAGCAGCGTAGCGGGGGGGGTTGGAAACACCATATATTTT	TRBV9	TRBJ1-3	-	-
CASSAGQSNQPQHF	TGTGCCAGCAGCGCGGGACAGTCCAATCAGCCCCAGCATTTT	TRBV7-9	TRBJ1-5	few	TRBD1
CASSLTGFLNTEAFF	TGTGCCAGCAGTCTCACAGGGTTCCTTAACACTGAAGCTTTCTTT	TRBV28	TRBJ1-1	few	-
CASSRDSANYGYTF	TGTGCCAGCAGCCGGGACAGCGCTAACTATGGCTACACCTTC	TRBV7-9	TRBJ1-2	-	TRBD1
CASSYDTNTGELFF	TGTGCCAGCAGTTACGACACCAACACCGGGGAGCTGTTTTTT	TRBV27	TRBJ2-2	-	-
CASSVAGGTQYF	TGTGCCAGCAGCGTAGCGGGAGGCACGCAGTATTTT	TRBV9	TRBJ2-3	-	TRBD2
CASSQSVGQLSSYEQYF	TGTGCCAGCAGCCAATCGGTGGGACAGCTAAGCTCCTACGAGCAGTACTTC	TRBV16	TRBJ2-7	once	TRBD1
CAISEPSLAGVLSLDTQYF	TGTGCCATCAGTGAACCCTCCTTAGCGGGGGTCTTAAGTTTGGATACGCAGTATTTT	TRBV10-3	TRBJ2-3	-	TRBD2
CASHPQGQLNTEAFF	TGTGCCAGCCACCCCCAGGGACAGTTGAACACTGAAGCTTTCTTT	TRBV7-9	TRBJ1-1	-	TRBD1
CASSPLVLGQGNTGELFF	TGTGCCAGCAGTCCCCTAGTTTTGGGACAGGGGAACACCGGGGAGCTGTTTTTT	TRBV28	TRBJ2-2	-	TRBD1
CASRSLADTQYF	TGTGCCAGCAGATCCTTGGCAGATACGCAGTATTTT	TRBV27	TRBJ2-3	-	-
CASSHLDNEQFF	TGTGCCAGCAGCCATCTAGACAATGAGCAGTTCTTC	TRBV5-4	TRBJ2-1	-	-
CASSYGGGPGETQYF	TGTGCCAGCAGTTACGGTGGGGGTCCGGGAGAGACCCAGTACTTC	TRBV6-5	TRBJ2-5	-	-
CASSTQGANGEPQHF	TGTGCCAGTAGTACACAGGGGGCTAATGGGGAGCCCCAGCATTTT	TRBV19	TRBJ1-5	-	TRBD1
CATSRVGQGGYGYTF	TGTGCCACCAGCAGAGTCGGACAGGGAGGGTATGGCTACACCTTC	TRBV15	TRBJ1-2	-	TRBD1
CASSIAEQGSTGELFF	TGTGCCAGTAGTATAGCGGAACAGGGCTCCACCGGGGAGCTGTTTTTT	TRBV19	TRBJ2-2	-	-
CASSHLYNEQFF	TGTGCCAGCTCCCACCTGTACAATGAGCAGTTCTTC	TRBV7-9	TRBJ2-1	once	-
CASSLFGINSPLHF	TGTGCCAGCAGTTTATTTGGGATTAATTCACCCCTCCACTTT	TRBV28	TRBJ1-6	-	-
CASSSIDTINYGYTF	TGTGCCAGCAGTTCAATTGATACTATTAACTATGGCTACACCTTC	TRBV27	TRBJ1-2	-	-
CASSSGGPAYNEQFF	TGTGCCAGCAGTTCGGGCGGCCCGGCATACAATGAGCAGTTCTTC	TRBV27	TRBJ2-1	-	-
CASSYSSGGDQHF	TGTGCCAGCAGTTACTCGAGCGGGGGCGACCAGCATTTT	TRBV6-5	TRBJ1-5	-	-
CASSQDAGWIADTQYF	TGCGCCAGCAGCCAAGATGCCGGGTGGATAGCAGATACGCAGTATTTT	TRBV4-3	TRBJ2-3	-	-
CASLGQALYLATNEKLFF	TGTGCCAGCCTCGGACAGGCCCTTTACCTTGCAACTAATGAAAAACTGTTTTTT	TRBV21-1	TRBJ1-4	-	-
CASGDTQETQYF	TGTGCCAGCGGAGACACCCAAGAGACCCAGTACTTC	TRBV7-9	TRBJ2-5	-	-
CASSLGGDTEAFF	TGTGCCAGCAGTTTGGGGGGTGACACTGAAGCTTTCTTT	TRBV27	TRBJ1-1	-	-
CASETGTFYNEQFF	TGTGCCAGCGAGACCGGGACATTCTACAATGAGCAGTTCTTC	TRBV6-1	TRBJ2-1	-	-